This T cell receptor beta chain comes out of a study of T cell changes during pregnancy in multiple sclerosis. Some clones are missing from TCRdb's copy, which holds only in-frame ones; the method was immunoSEQ multiplex PCR. This table has roughly 9,900 clones, roughly 89% appearing once. This CDR3 region has 11 residues. V dropped 7 bases and J dropped 16 bases, with 18 bases sitting between them. CDR1 is SGDLS, CDR2 YYNGEE, per germline. The TCR sequence derives from a female donor in good health, enrolled as a control in a pregnancy study. The chain has TRBV9 and TRBJ2-1; tentatively, D is TRBD2 (6 bases). Sequencing was performed on CD8+ T cells from peripheral blood mononuclear cells, taken in the first trimester of pregnancy. The CDR3 spells CASGTGTAAFF. CDR3 in DNA: TGTGCCAGCGGAACCGGGACTGCCGCCTTCTTC.